This T cell receptor (beta chain) appears in the sequencing data of a study of blood T cell repertoires in COVID-19. Assay used: immunoSEQ multiplex PCR; TCRdb lists only in-frame clones, some missing. Of fewer than 450,000 clones detected, about 90% appear once; the ten largest clones hold about 0.57%. The V end was cut by 6 bases, the J end by 2 bases, with 10 bases between. This CDR3 comprises 13 residues. Germline V gives CDR1 SGDLS, CDR2 YYNGEE. Researchers sorted participants into cohorts using their self-reported clinical history. This clonotype originated in a man between 18 and 29 years old who had recovered from COVID-19. Input material: PBMCs or T cells enriched from blood (not recorded which). The chain couples TRBV9 to TRBJ2-3; D might be TRBD1 (6 bases). CDR3 amino acids: CASKDSHTDTQYF. In DNA, the CDR3 is TGTGCCAGCAAGGACAGCCACACAGATACGCAGTATTTT. The entire variable domain, with the rest obtained from reference TRBV9 and TRBJ2-3, is as follows: DSGVTQTPKHLITATGQRVTLRCSPRSGDLSVYWYQQSLDQGLQFLIQYYNGEERAKGNILERFSAQQFPDLHSELNLSSLELGDSALYFCASKDSHTDTQYFGPGTRLTVL.